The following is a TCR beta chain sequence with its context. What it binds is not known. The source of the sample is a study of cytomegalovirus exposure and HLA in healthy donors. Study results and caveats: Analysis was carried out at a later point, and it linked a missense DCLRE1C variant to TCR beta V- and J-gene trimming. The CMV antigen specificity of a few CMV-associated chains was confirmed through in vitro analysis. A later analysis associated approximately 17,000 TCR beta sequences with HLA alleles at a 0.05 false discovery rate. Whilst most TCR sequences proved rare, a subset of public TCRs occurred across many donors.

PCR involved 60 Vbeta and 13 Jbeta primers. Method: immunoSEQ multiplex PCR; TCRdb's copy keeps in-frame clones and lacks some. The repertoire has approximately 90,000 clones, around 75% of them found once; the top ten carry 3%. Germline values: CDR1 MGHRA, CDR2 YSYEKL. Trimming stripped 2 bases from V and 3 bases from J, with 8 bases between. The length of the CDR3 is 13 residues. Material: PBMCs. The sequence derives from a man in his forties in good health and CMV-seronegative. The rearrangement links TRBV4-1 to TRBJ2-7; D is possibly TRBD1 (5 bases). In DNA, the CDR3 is TGCGCCAGCAGCCAAATTGACAGCTACGAGCAGTACTTC. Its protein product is CASSQIDSYEQYF.